Following are 4 T cell receptor beta chains from one sample sequenced in a study of blood T cells in healthy people across ages. With a J-beta primer mix and a sample-barcoded 5' primer, a second PCR ran about 7 to 12 cycles. TCRdb called the 5' RACE reads again in MiXCR, with one record for every CDR3 protein. The table shows around 1,500,000 distinct CDR3 sequences, with approximately 40% occurring only once. The sequencing input was blood. The receptors here all came from a woman aged 18-29 years in good health.

This chain joins TRBV20-1 and TRBJ2-5, with TRBD2 matching over 10 bases. Looked up from germline, CDR1 is DFQATT and CDR2 is SNEGSKA (reference sequence). With 3 bases clipped from V and 5 bases from J, the junction kept 12 bases outside the gene matches. The CDR3 contains 16 residues. The CDR3: CSASRPLAGVIETQYF. The CDR3 region has the DNA TGCAGTGCTAGCCGACCCCTAGCGGGAGTTATCGAGACCCAGTACTTC.

The chain links TRBV29-1 to TRBJ2-1, with D perhaps matching TRBD2 (6 bases). The CDR3 totals 13 residues. Trimming removed 4 bases at V and 6 bases at J, with 13 bases between. Per germline, CDR1 SQVTM and CDR2 ANQGSEA. The CDR3 here is CSVASVMGNEQFF. CDR3 bases: TGCAGCGTTGCTAGCGTGATGGGCAATGAGCAGTTCTTC.

In the case of this clonotype: Sequence at one end of the junction differs from germline and may be a read error. This chain links TRBV6-1 with TRBJ1-2; D is perhaps TRBD1 (6 bases). The CDR3 has 13 amino acids. Germline-derived CDR1 and CDR2 are MNHNS and SASEGT. CDR3 in DNA: TGTGCCAGCAGCGAAGACAGGTACGATGGCTACACCTTC. Translation: CASSEDRYDGYTF.

V is TRBV12-3 or TRBV12-4 and J is TRBJ2-3, with a possible D match to TRBD2 (6 bases). The CDR3 sequence is 15 residues long. The V end lost 1 base, the J end lost 4 bases, and 12 bases lay between the germline ends. CDR3 sequence (DNA): TGTGCCAGCAGTTTAGTCATGCGGGGCCCAGATACGCAGTATTTT. Protein product: CASSLVMRGPDTQYF.